One and the same sample provided the 20 T cell receptor beta chains below, sequenced in a study of T cells in Graves' hyperthyroidism and ophthalmopathy. Amplified TCR beta CDR3 regions came from RNA transcripts. The TCR CDR3 was amplified in a first-round RT-PCR using the HTBI primer set. TCRdb ran MiXCR on the multiplex PCR reads and lists one entry per CDR3 protein. This table has a few hundred thousand distinct CDR3 sequences, more than 12% appearing once. Source material: blood. These receptor sequences come from a woman in her 30s with Graves' ophthalmopathy.

The CDR3 bases are TGTGCCAGCAGAGGGACAGGCTTTGTAGTGGAGCAGTTCTTC. Translating it yields CASRGTGFVVEQFF. V usage is TRBV6-1 and J usage is TRBJ2-1; TRBD1 aligns across 8 bases. The CDR3 loop spans 14 amino acids. Losses at the gene ends were 6 bases for V and 10 bases for J; bases not matched to a gene: 11. CDR1 and CDR2 from the germline V gene are MNHNS and SASEGT.

The CDR3 region has the DNA TGTGCCAGCCGGCAAATACAGGGCAATGGAAACACCATATATTTT. It yields the protein CASRQIQGNGNTIYF. This chain links TRBV6-1 with TRBJ1-3, with a possible D match to TRBD1 (6 bases). The germline V gene has CDR1 MNHNS and CDR2 SASEGT. The V and J ends lost 8 bases and 3 bases respectively, with 17 bases between them. CDR3 size: 15 residues.

This clonotype occurred many times. The chain uses TRBV2 and TRBJ1-2; maybe TRBD1 (6 bases). The CDR3 is made up of 15 amino acids. V dropped 6 bases and J dropped 4 bases, with 18 bases sitting between them. The germline CDR1 and CDR2 sequences are SNHLY and FYNNEI. The CDR3 region is CASRDRSVSFYGYTF. The CDR3 DNA reads TGTGCCAGCAGGGACAGATCCGTCTCCTTCTATGGCTACACCTTC. The full variable domain, in which reference TRBV2 and TRBJ1-2 provide the parts outside the CDR3, is EPEVTQTPSHQVTQMGQEVILRCVPISNHLYFYWYRQILGQKVEFLVSFYNNEISEKSEIFDDQFSVERPDGSNFTLKIRSTKLEDSAMYFCASRDRSVSFYGYTFGSGTRLTVV.

There are a few counts of this clonotype. This chain links TRBV7-6 with TRBJ2-7; D gene ambiguous. The ends were cut back, 5 bases at V and 6 bases at J, with 14 bases in the middle. The CDR3 loop spans 13 amino acids. The germline V gene has CDR1 SGHVS and CDR2 FNYEAQ. Here the CDR3 DNA reads TGTGCCAGCAGCCCCATACGGACGGGCGAGCAGTACTTC. This codes for CASSPIRTGEQYF.

This clonotype was counted only a few times. This sequence joins TRBV5-1 and TRBJ1-1; D gene unclear. This CDR3 is 15 amino acids long. Germline V gives CDR1 SGHRS, CDR2 YFSETQ. V lost 6 bases and J lost 1, with 16 bases in between. The CDR3 coding sequence is TGCGCCAGCAAGAGTGACATCCGGGGGAACACTGAAGCTTTCTTT. It is translated as CASKSDIRGNTEAFF.

In this sample, this clonotype turned up many times. This chain joins TRBV11-2 and TRBJ2-3, with a weak D call TRBD2 (5 bases). Germline lookup yields CDR1 SGHAT and CDR2 FQNNGV. Trimming stripped 1 base from V and 5 bases from J, with 7 bases between. The CDR3 consists of 13 residues. CDR3 region: CASSLAGEDTQYF. CDR3 sequence (DNA): TGTGCCAGCAGCTTAGCCGGGGAAGATACGCAGTATTTT.

Ten or more counts support this clonotype. The chain employs TRBV11-3 and TRBJ2-1; TRBD2 matches 14 bases. The CDR3 runs to 17 residues. The V segment lost 5 bases and the J segment 7 bases; nucleotides outside the gene matches: 10. Per germline, CDR1 SGHNT and CDR2 YENEEA. This CDR3 reads CASSLPGTSGGSNEQFF. The CDR3, as DNA: TGTGCCAGCAGCCTCCCTGGGACTAGCGGGGGTTCTAATGAGCAGTTCTTC.

Note on this clonotype: With a much larger clone just one base away, this may be a read error. The rearrangement uses TRBV7-9 and TRBJ2-7; D call uncertain. V was pared by 5 bases and J by 2 bases, with 13 bases between. From germline, CDR1 is SEHNR and CDR2 FQNEAQ (reference sequence). This CDR3 region has 14 residues. In DNA, the CDR3 is TGTGCCAGCAGCGTAAGTGTTAATACCTACGAGCAGTACTTC. Protein sequence: CASSVSVNTYEQYF.

The rearrangement joins TRBV29-1 to TRBJ2-1, with TRBD2 matching over 8 bases. V trimming: 6 bases; J trimming: 6 bases; junction bases outside the gene matches: 4. CDR1 and CDR2 (germline): SQVTM, ANQGSEA. The CDR3 totals 12 residues. In DNA, the CDR3 is TGCAGCGTCTGCGGGGGGAGCAATGAGCAGTTCTTC. Translated: CSVCGGSNEQFF.

The chain uses TRBV20-1 and TRBJ2-1; the D gene is possibly TRBD2 (6 bases). V was pared by 6 bases and J by 5 bases, with 20 bases between. Germline CDR1 reads DFQATT; CDR2 reads SNEGSKA (reference sequence). CDR3 length equals 15 residues. In DNA form, the CDR3 reads TGCAGTGCGAGAAGTTGGCTAGCGAGCCACAATGAGCAGTTCTTC. Its translation: CSARSWLASHNEQFF.

This clonotype came up a few times. The rearrangement uses TRBV4-2 and TRBJ2-6; D call uncertain. The germline gives CDR1 LGHNA, CDR2 YNFKEQ. Deletions cut 4 bases from V and 7 bases from J, with 14 bases between. The CDR3 length is 15 residues. The CDR3 reads CASSLVGIQANVLTF. The CDR3 DNA reads as TGTGCCAGCAGCCTAGTTGGAATTCAAGCCAACGTCCTGACTTTC.

This clonotype was found a few times. The chain recombines TRBV9 with TRBJ2-1, with D possibly TRBD1 on 6 matching bases. This CDR3 has 16 residues. Germline V gene sequence: CDR1 SGDLS, CDR2 YYNGEE. V was pared by 2 bases and J by 5 bases, with 17 bases between. CDR3 DNA: TGTGCCAGCAGCGTCGCAGGGGTAGCCCTAAACAATGAGCAGTTCTTC. Translating it yields CASSVAGVALNNEQFF.

This clonotype was recorded many times. J is TRBJ1-1 and V is TRBV11-3, with TRBD1 as a possible D gene (5 bases). The length of the CDR3 is 14 residues. CDR1 and CDR2 (germline): SGHNT, YENEEA. V was clipped by 4 bases and J by 4 bases, with 13 bases between them. CDR3 loop: CASSSQGVGTEAFF. In DNA form, the CDR3 reads TGTGCCAGCAGCTCGCAAGGGGTGGGCACTGAAGCTTTCTTT.

The CDR3 region is CASSIWPSGKSPYNEQFF. The CDR3 region has the DNA TGTGCCAGTAGTATTTGGCCTAGCGGCAAGTCGCCCTACAATGAGCAGTTCTTC. The V call is TRBV19, the J call TRBJ2-1; 7 bases map to TRBD2. CDR3 length: 18 amino acids. Per germline, CDR1 LNHDA and CDR2 SQIVND (reference sequence). Trimming at V came to 3 bases and at J to 2 bases, leaving 13 bases not matched to a gene.

This clonotype was seen repeatedly, ten times or more. This CDR3 reads CASSQLAGPYNEQFF. CDR3 bases: TGTGCCAGCAGCCAACTAGCGGGGCCATACAATGAGCAGTTCTTC. This chain uses TRBV28 with TRBJ2-1; TRBD2 matches 10 bases. The CDR3 is 15 residues long. With 6 bases clipped from V and 4 bases from J, the junction kept 6 bases outside the gene matches. Germline values: CDR1 MDHEN, CDR2 SYDVKM.

In its sample, this clonotype was seen a few times. This chain joins TRBV19 and TRBJ1-6, with 7 bases identical to TRBD1. Trimming at V came to 6 bases and at J to 9 bases, leaving 5 bases not matched to a gene. The CDR3 contains 13 residues. CDR1 is LNHDA, CDR2 SQIVND, per germline (reference sequence). The CDR3 region is CASSRQGGSPLHF. The CDR3 nucleotides read TGTGCCAGTAGCCGACAGGGTGGTTCACCCCTCCACTTT. The variable domain in full, completed from reference TRBV19 and TRBJ1-6, reads DGGITQSPKYLFRKEGQNVTLSCEQNLNHDAMYWYRQDPGQGLRLIYYSQIVNDFQKGDIAEGYSVSREKKESFPLTVTSAQKNPTAFYLCASSRQGGSPLHFGNGTRLTVT.

This clonotype was recorded at least ten times. The chain couples TRBV30 to TRBJ1-1; TRBD1 might be the D (6 bases). Deletions cut 0 bases from V and 0 bases from J, with 11 bases between. This CDR3 is built from 15 residues. Germline lookup yields CDR1 GTSNPN and CDR2 SVGIG (reference sequence). CDR3 loop: CAWSVLGTLNTEAFF. The CDR3 region has the DNA TGTGCCTGGAGTGTACTGGGGACACTGAACACTGAAGCTTTCTTT.

The table lists this clonotype with a count of one. A much larger clonotype is one base distant, so this may be a read error. The rearrangement uses TRBV5-1 and TRBJ2-3; D might be TRBD1 or TRBD2, each matching 6 bases. CDR3 size: 15 residues. Germline CDR1 reads SGHRS; CDR2 reads YFSETQ. CDR3 loop: CASSLRGAGLDTRYF. CDR3 DNA sequence: TGCGCCAGCAGCTTGAGGGGGGCAGGGTTGGATACGCGGTATTTT. The full variable domain, rest sourced from reference TRBV5-1 and TRBJ2-3, is KAGVTQTPRYLIKTRGQQVTLSCSPISGHRSVSWYQQTPGQGLQFLFEYFSETQRNKGNFPGRFSGRQFSNSRSEMNVSTLELGDSALYLCASSLRGAGLDTRYFGPGTRLTVL.

CDR3 DNA sequence: TGTGCCAGTAGTATAGATAGTTGGGAGACCCAGTACTTC. Translating gives CASSIDSWETQYF. This chain uses TRBV19 with TRBJ2-5; D not resolved. Trimming took 0 bases from V and 5 from J, leaving 7 bases between them. Looked up from germline, CDR1 is LNHDA and CDR2 is SQIVND (reference sequence). The CDR3 loop spans 13 amino acids.

This clonotype was seen ten or more times. Here the CDR3 reads CASSLSRVAYNEQFF. The CDR3 bases are TGCGCCAGCAGCCTTTCCAGGGTGGCCTACAATGAGCAGTTCTTC. V is TRBV5-1 and J is TRBJ2-1; D may be TRBD1 (5 bases). The CDR3 consists of 15 residues. From germline, CDR1 is SGHRS and CDR2 YFSETQ. With 4 bases removed from V and 2 bases from J, the gap between germline ends came to 13 bases. The complete variable domain, with remaining parts taken from reference TRBV5-1 and TRBJ2-1, reads KAGVTQTPRYLIKTRGQQVTLSCSPISGHRSVSWYQQTPGQGLQFLFEYFSETQRNKGNFPGRFSGRQFSNSRSEMNVSTLELGDSALYLCASSLSRVAYNEQFFGPGTRLTVL.